This T cell receptor beta chain was recorded in a study of regulatory T cells in long-lasting Graves disease. V was clipped by 6 bases and J by 4 bases, with 13 bases between them. This CDR3 is built from 12 residues. The germline V gene has CDR1 DFQATT and CDR2 SNEGSKA (reference sequence). The authors built TCR beta libraries using iRepertoire HTBI primers and Arm-PCR of CDR3 regions. One entry per CDR3 protein, called by TCRdb with MiXCR from the multiplex PCR reads. Of under 450,000 distinct CDR3 sequences in the sample, about 23% were seen once. Time point meaning: persistent/refractory GD, antithyroid drugs over 5 years with positive TRAb. PBMC-extracted RNA yielded the TCR library. Broader study findings: Those with persistent Graves' had less TCR diversity than newly diagnosed patients. Patients with persistent disease showed a bias toward TRBV28, TRBJ1-2 and TRBJ2-5.

This clonotype was detected ten times or more. The antigen is unknown. The sequencing used peripheral blood mononuclear cells (PBMCs), collected when the disease was refractory, from a patient treated with antithyroid drugs. This chain joins TRBV20-1 and TRBJ2-7; D is undetermined. The receptor's source is a woman aged 40 to 50 with Graves disease. The CDR3 spells CSATDITYEQYF. The CDR3 DNA reads as TGCAGTGCCACAGACATTACATACGAGCAGTACTTC.